This T cell receptor beta chain derives from a study of T cell responses to AZD1222 COVID-19 vaccine (dated by TCRdb to the early 2020s). General notes on the study: Because spike-specific TCR depth and breadth did not differ between the two schedules, AZD1222 recipients who got a second dose at roughly 4 weeks were pooled with those who got a second dose at roughly 12 weeks. TCR sequencing covered roughly 230 trial participants: approximately 200 given two doses of AZD1222 and 26 given two doses of MenACWY control vaccine. Enrollment into the trials was organized by age into subgroups of 18-55, 56-69 and 70-plus years, and those subgroups contained approximately 150, 30 and 60 TCR-sequenced participants, respectively. Results and caveats for the whole study, not just this receptor: Spike-specific TCR breadth and depth rose significantly after two AZD1222 doses compared with day 0 and with MenACWY recipients. Most participants were white British and females outnumbered males, and the authors suggested that clonal diversity may have been underestimated. Because no samples from the day 14 peak response were available, repertoires could be characterized only after the peak T cell response. The whole spike protein was spanned by vaccine-associated CD4 TCRs, and dominant responses were seen in regions 160-218 and 743-854. Nearly half of unique spike-specific TCRs reportedly recognized epitopes outside regions mutated in the B.1.351 and B.1.1.7 variants. The 56-69-year group was small, and its depth increase did not reach significance, likely because of low power. Conclusions about previously exposed vaccinees were limited because only six AZD1222 recipients were SARS-CoV-2 seropositive at baseline.

This clone has just a few counts. The target of this receptor is not known. Per-base quality was not reported, and no clone a single base away is much larger than it. The CDR3 regions of human TCRbeta chains were analyzed by immunosequencing. Concerning the study's data processing: TCRs in the repertoires were compared against a reference library of SARS-CoV-2-specific TCRs that had been generated with the MIRA antigen-specificity platform. Breadth was defined as the fraction of unique TCRs that were SARS-CoV-2-associated, and depth was defined as the fraction of total T cells that were SARS-CoV-2-associated. Using the MIRA data, every spike-specific TCR was mapped to the spike region that the TCR reacted to and assigned to either a CD4 or a CD8 class. Log10-transformed breadth and depth values were compared by one-way ANOVA with Sidak's multiple comparisons tests. TCRdb stores this immuneACCESS table with in-frame sequences only. Part of the clones is absent; in the studies checked, under half of the shortfall reflects unresolved V genes, and no reason is known for the rest. V, J and clone size reflect that table, while D and trimming were determined from the DNA. This sample gives 94,000 or so clones in total; roughly nine tenths of them show up just once. The top ten hold approximately 30% of the sample.

The CDR3 starts with the cysteine, ends with the phenylalanine, and has 18 residues. Just the 54-base CDR3 DNA is kept, in frame starting at base 1. The germline V gene (reference sequence) specifies MNHNY as CDR1 and SVGAGI as CDR2. Germline trimming: 5 bases from V, 0 bases from J; junction bases outside gene matches: 6. Taken with the paper, the label for time point translates to: baseline before first vaccination. Samples from vaccinated people were obtained from the UK trials COV001 and COV002, which included a single-blind randomized controlled phase 2/3 trial of AZD1222 (ChAdOx1 nCoV-19) in healthy adults. For TCRbeta chain sequencing, PBMC samples from trial participants were taken at day 0 and at day 28 after the second dose.

The material sequenced was peripheral blood, taken on day 0 of AZD1222 vaccination. The source of this sequence is an adult in good health. This chain joins TRBV6-6 to TRBJ2-1; 14 of the junction bases match TRBD2. CDR3 loop: CASSPIGTSGSSYNEQFF. Here is the DNA: TGTGCCAGCAGTCCTATTGGGACTAGCGGGAGCTCCTACAATGAGCAGTTCTTC.